The next 26 T cell receptor beta chains were all read from a single sample in a study of blood T cell repertoires in COVID-19. This table comes from immunoSEQ multiplex PCR, and its TCRdb copy is limited to in-frame clones, with some not included. The table has hundreds of thousands of clones, roughly 89% seen once; the top ten hold about 15%. Sequenced: PBMCs or T cells enriched from blood (not recorded which). These receptor sequences come from a man younger than 40 who had been exposed to COVID-19.

The chain uses TRBV3-1 (or the pseudogene TRBV3-2) and TRBJ2-5, with D tentatively TRBD2 (7 bases). In germline, CDR1 is LGHDT, CDR2 YNNKEL (reference sequence). The CDR3 length is 15 residues. The V and J ends lost 5 bases and 5 bases respectively, with 18 bases between them. CDR3 region: CASSLRGGHSETQYF. The CDR3 bases are TGTGCCAGCAGCTTAAGGGGGGGCCACAGTGAGACCCAGTACTTC.

The rearrangement joins TRBV7-9 to TRBJ2-2, with a possible D match to TRBD2 (5 bases). CDR1 is SEHNR and CDR2 is FQNEAQ in the germline V gene (reference sequence). CDR3 length: 14 amino acids. Trimming stripped 1 base from V and 5 bases from J, with 8 bases between. The CDR3 loop reads CASSLGRGTGELFF. CDR3 in DNA: TGTGCCAGCAGCTTAGGTCGAGGGACCGGGGAGCTGTTTTTT.

The chain carries TRBV27 and TRBJ2-7; D might be TRBD2 (7 bases). Trimming removed 6 bases at V and 3 bases at J, with 18 bases between. The CDR3 is 15 amino acids. Germline V CDR1 and CDR2: MNHEY, SMNVEV (reference sequence). The CDR3 reads CASSLTGPSGYEQYF. The CDR3 DNA reads as TGTGCCAGCAGCCTGACAGGACCTAGCGGCTACGAGCAGTACTTC.

This sequence joins TRBV12-5 and TRBJ2-2; D call uncertain. The ends were cut back, 3 bases at V and 6 bases at J, with 11 bases in the middle. This CDR3 region has 14 residues. From germline, CDR1 is LGHNT and CDR2 FRNRAP. CDR3 DNA sequence: TGTGCTAGTGGTTTAAAGTCGGTGTCCGGGGAGCTGTTTTTT. Its translation: CASGLKSVSGELFF.

The gene calls are TRBV5-4 and TRBJ2-1, with 7 bases identical to TRBD1. This CDR3 has 13 residues. V was pared by 4 bases and J by 9 bases, with 7 bases of the junction left unmatched. Germline CDR1 is SGHNT and CDR2 is YYREEE (reference sequence). The CDR3 protein is CASSPGQSIEQFF. The CDR3 coding sequence is TGTGCCAGCAGCCCGGGACAGTCGATTGAGCAGTTCTTC.

The chain employs TRBV5-1 and TRBJ1-5; TRBD1 matches at 7 bases. Germline values: CDR1 SGHRS, CDR2 YFSETQ. V lost 0 bases, J lost 3 bases, and 3 bases stayed unmatched. The CDR3 runs 15 residues. CDR3 DNA: TGCGCCAGCAGCTTGGGGGGACAGTCCAATCAGCCCCAGCATTTT. Amino acid sequence: CASSLGGQSNQPQHF.

This chain joins TRBV6-2 or TRBV6-3 and TRBJ2-5; possibly TRBD2 for D (5 bases). The CDR3 has 15 amino acids. Per the germline V gene, CDR1 is MNHEY and CDR2 is SVGEGT. V was clipped by 0 bases and J by 5 bases, with 13 bases between them. The chain's CDR3 is CASSYSRRGSETQYF. The CDR3 nucleotides read TGTGCCAGCAGTTACTCGAGACGGGGTTCCGAGACCCAGTACTTC.

CDR3 sequence (DNA): TGCGCCAGCAGGGGAACAGGGGGCACTGAAGCTTTCTTT. Its translation is CASRGTGGTEAFF. This chain joins TRBV4-1 and TRBJ1-1, with 8 nucleotides matching TRBD1. CDR1 is MGHRA and CDR2 is YSYEKL in the germline V gene. V lost 6 bases, J lost 4 bases, and 4 bases stayed unmatched. The CDR3 loop spans 13 amino acids.

The V and J genes are TRBV6-5 and TRBJ1-5; 7 bases fit TRBD1. The V segment lost 7 bases and the J segment 7 bases; nucleotides outside the gene matches: 4. CDR3 size: 12 residues. Per the germline V gene, CDR1 is MNHEY and CDR2 is SVGAGI. CDR3 in amino acids: CASTEGAQPQHF. The CDR3 nucleotides are TGTGCCAGCACCGAGGGGGCCCAGCCCCAGCATTTT.

This clone has just a few counts. This sequence joins TRBV4-1 and TRBJ1-5; D is undetermined. CDR1 MGHRA and CDR2 YSYEKL come from the germline V gene. The CDR3 sequence is 15 residues long. Trimming took 2 bases from V and 0 from J, leaving 8 bases between them. The CDR3 reads CASSQIPNSNQPQHF. The CDR3 region has the DNA TGCGCCAGCAGCCAAATACCTAATAGCAATCAGCCCCAGCATTTT.

The chain links TRBV7-6 to TRBJ2-3, with 7 bases that match TRBD2. Germline values: CDR1 SGHVS, CDR2 FNYEAQ. After removal of 1 base from V and 1 base from J, the junction contained 8 bases not matched to a gene. The CDR3 runs 17 residues. The CDR3 sequence is CASSLDFRGGGTDTQYF. The CDR3, as DNA: TGTGCCAGCAGCTTAGATTTTCGGGGAGGGGGCACAGATACGCAGTATTTT.

V and J are TRBV11-3 and TRBJ2-3; 11 bases map to TRBD1. Per the germline V gene, CDR1 is SGHNT and CDR2 is YENEEA. CDR3 length equals 13 residues. V lost 4 bases and J lost 6; bases outside the gene matches: 0. CDR3 protein: CASSWTGGDTQYF. Written as DNA, the CDR3 is TGTGCCAGCAGCTGGACAGGGGGCGATACGCAGTATTTT.

The J gene is TRBJ2-2, the V gene TRBV18; D may be TRBD2 (6 bases). Germline lookup yields CDR1 KGHSH and CDR2 LQKENI. Deletions cut 6 bases from V and 6 bases from J, with 11 bases between. This CDR3 is built from 13 residues. CDR3 loop: CASSPTGAGELFF. The CDR3 coding sequence is TGTGCCAGCTCCCCCACGGGGGCCGGGGAGCTGTTTTTT.

The chain has TRBV7-6 and TRBJ1-3; D is ambiguous. Per the germline V gene, CDR1 is SGHVS and CDR2 is FNYEAQ. The V gene lost 1 base and the J gene lost 4 bases, with 8 bases spanning the gap. The CDR3 contains 14 residues. This CDR3 reads CASSLGGRGNTIYF. CDR3 DNA sequence: TGTGCCAGCAGCTTAGGAGGGAGAGGAAACACCATATATTTT.

The genes are TRBV2 and TRBJ2-1; 10 nucleotides agree with TRBD1. This CDR3 has 14 amino acids. J lost 6 bases, V lost 7 bases, and 6 bases had no gene match. Germline CDR1 reads SNHLY; CDR2 reads FYNNEI. CDR3 protein: CASTVGDRGNEQFF. DNA of the CDR3: TGTGCCAGCACCGTGGGGGACAGGGGCAATGAGCAGTTCTTC.

The chain employs TRBV5-1 and TRBJ1-2; no firm D call. V was shortened by 0 bases and J by 4 bases, with 16 bases between the two germline ends. This CDR3 has 16 amino acids. From germline, CDR1 is SGHRS and CDR2 YFSETQ. CDR3 region: CASSLAQTGEIYGYTF. The CDR3 DNA reads TGCGCCAGCAGCTTGGCCCAGACCGGGGAGATCTATGGCTACACCTTC. The entire variable domain, with the rest obtained from reference TRBV5-1 and TRBJ1-2, is as follows: KAGVTQTPRYLIKTRGQQVTLSCSPISGHRSVSWYQQTPGQGLQFLFEYFSETQRNKGNFPGRFSGRQFSNSRSEMNVSTLELGDSALYLCASSLAQTGEIYGYTFGSGTRLTVV.

As DNA, the CDR3 is TGCGCCAGCAGCCAGGTAGCCAGCGAGACCCAGTACTTC. Its translation is CASSQVASETQYF. V gene TRBV4-3 combines with J gene TRBJ2-5; D gene uncertain. The CDR3 spans 13 residues. With 3 bases removed from V and 5 bases from J, the gap between germline ends came to 10 bases. Per germline, CDR1 LGHNA and CDR2 YSLEER.

The chain employs TRBV27 and TRBJ2-4, with 7 bases aligning to TRBD1. V gave up 6 bases and J gave up 6 bases; unmatched junction bases: 8. Germline CDR1 MNHEY, CDR2 SMNVEV (reference sequence). The length of the CDR3 is 14 residues. CDR3 loop: CASRGRGRVNIQYF. CDR3 nucleotides: TGTGCCAGCAGGGGAAGGGGGCGAGTAAACATTCAGTACTTC.

In this sample, this clone turned up a few times. The chain recombines TRBV6-4 with TRBJ2-3; D possibly corresponds to TRBD1 (5 bases). Per germline, CDR1 MRHNA and CDR2 SNTAGT. CDR3 length: 15 amino acids. The V and J ends lost 3 bases and 4 bases respectively, with 14 bases between them. CDR3 sequence: CASSEGVASPDTQYF. The CDR3 DNA reads as TGTGCCAGCAGTGAAGGGGTTGCGTCCCCAGATACGCAGTATTTT.

The V and J genes are TRBV2 and TRBJ2-1; D possibly corresponds to TRBD1 (6 bases). CDR1 SNHLY and CDR2 FYNNEI come from the germline V gene. The V end lost 6 bases, the J end lost 8 bases, and 17 bases lay between the germline ends. The CDR3 consists of 14 residues. The CDR3 nucleotides read TGTGCCAGCAGCAGGGTCTGGGGGCACGATGAGCAGTTCTTC. Translation gives CASSRVWGHDEQFF.

This clone came up once. This chain joins TRBV29-1 and TRBJ1-1; TRBD1 matches 8 bases. CDR3 length: 12 residues. The germline CDR1 and CDR2 sequences are SQVTM and ANQGSEA. J lost 8 bases, V lost 7 bases, and 9 bases had no gene match. CDR3 DNA sequence: TGCAGCGCTACATCAGGGGGCCTGGAAGCTTTCTTT. Protein: CSATSGGLEAFF.

This chain joins TRBV5-4 and TRBJ2-3, with 8 bases fitting TRBD2. J was trimmed by 5 bases and V by 4 bases; bases with no gene match: 6. CDR3 size: 14 residues. Germline loops: CDR1 SGHNT, CDR2 YYREEE (reference sequence). The CDR3 DNA follows: TGTGCCAGCAGCCGTAGCGGGGTTGTAGATACGCAGTATTTT. It is translated as CASSRSGVVDTQYF.

V and J are TRBV19 and TRBJ2-6; D not resolved. CDR1 and CDR2 from the germline V gene are LNHDA and SQIVND (reference sequence). The CDR3 spans 15 residues. Trimming cost V 5 bases and J 0 bases, with 8 bases left between them. In DNA form, the CDR3 reads TGTGCCAGTAGTTTTCGAGACTCTGGGGCCAACGTCCTGACTTTC. Amino acid sequence: CASSFRDSGANVLTF.

The chain employs TRBV6-6 and TRBJ2-7, with TRBD2 matching over 12 bases. Germline V gene lookup returns CDR1 MNHNY and CDR2 SVGAGI (reference sequence). The CDR3 covers 14 residues. The J segment lost 8 bases and the V segment lost 5 bases, leaving 7 bases of the junction unmatched. CDR3 residues: CASSPTSGGSKQYF. CDR3 nucleotides: TGTGCCAGCAGTCCGACTAGCGGGGGCTCCAAGCAGTACTTC.

The chain employs TRBV28 and TRBJ1-3, with D perhaps matching TRBD1 (6 bases). Per germline, CDR1 MDHEN and CDR2 SYDVKM. Trimming took 3 bases from V and 1 from J, leaving 7 bases between them. This CDR3 region has 14 residues. CDR3 DNA: TGTGCCAGCAGTTTGGGGGCGTCTGGAAACACCATATATTTT. This encodes CASSLGASGNTIYF. The variable domain in full, completed from reference TRBV28 and TRBJ1-3, reads DVKVTQSSRYLVKRTGEKVFLECVQDMDHENMFWYRQDPGLGLRLIYFSYDVKMKEKGDIPEGYSVSREKKERFSLILESASTNQTSMYLCASSLGASGNTIYFGEGSWLTVV.

The chain combines TRBV11-2 with TRBJ2-5; 9 bases are shared with TRBD2. The ends lost 3 bases at V and 5 bases at J; junction bases unmatched: 7. The CDR3 runs to 15 residues. CDR1 and CDR2 (germline): SGHAT, FQNNGV. The CDR3 bases are TGTGCCAGCAGCTTCTCGCGGGGGGGCAGGGAGACCCAGTACTTC. This sequence encodes CASSFSRGGRETQYF.